Listed below are T cell receptor beta chains from one sample, sequenced in a study of blood T cell repertoires in COVID-19. Generated by immunoSEQ multiplex PCR, the TCRdb table keeps only in-frame clones and is missing some. The sample yields 190,000 or so clones, 86% seen once. Sequencing input: PBMCs or T cells enriched from blood (not recorded which). These receptors all stem from a woman younger than 45 who had recovered from COVID-19. The CDR3 runs from the conserved cysteine through the conserved F or W. Fields, in order: D gene, clone size, J gene, V gene, CDR3 DNA, CDR3 protein. The D gene is left open where the match is weak. Clone size is shown for a subset of rows, as once, few, many or a class of expanded clone.

d_call: TRBD1
clone_size: once
j_call: TRBJ1-2
v_call: TRBV27
cdr3_nt: TGTGCCAGCGGGTACAGGGGGCGGGTCTATGGCTACACCTTC
cdr3_aa: CASGYRGRVYGYTF

d_call: .
clone_size: .
j_call: TRBJ1-5
v_call: TRBV18
cdr3_nt: TGTGCCAGCTCTCCGGACAAAAATCAGCCCCAGCATTTT
cdr3_aa: CASSPDKNQPQHF

d_call: TRBD1
clone_size: .
j_call: TRBJ1-5
v_call: TRBV7-9
cdr3_nt: TGTGCCAGCAGCTTACAGGGGGGCAACAATCAGCCCCAGCATTTT
cdr3_aa: CASSLQGGNNQPQHF

d_call: TRBD2
clone_size: .
j_call: TRBJ2-5
v_call: TRBV4-1
cdr3_nt: TGCGCCAGCAGCCCTGGGACTAGCGGGAGGGGGGAGACCCAGTACTTC
cdr3_aa: CASSPGTSGRGETQYF

d_call: .
clone_size: .
j_call: TRBJ1-5
v_call: TRBV28
cdr3_nt: TGTGCCAGCAGCTCACGAGGGCGCGGTCAGCCCCAGCATTTT
cdr3_aa: CASSSRGRGQPQHF

d_call: TRBD1
clone_size: .
j_call: TRBJ1-5
v_call: TRBV7-9
cdr3_nt: TGTGCCAGCAGCTCTAACAGGGGAGGCCAGCCCCAGCATTTT
cdr3_aa: CASSSNRGGQPQHF

d_call: .
clone_size: .
j_call: TRBJ1-2
v_call: TRBV11-2
cdr3_nt: TGTGCCAGCAGCTTAGGGGCAGCCTACACCTTC
cdr3_aa: CASSLGAAYTF

d_call: TRBD2
clone_size: .
j_call: TRBJ2-2
v_call: TRBV5-1
cdr3_nt: TGCGCCAGCAGCAAAGGACTAGACCCCGGGGAGCTGTTTTTT
cdr3_aa: CASSKGLDPGELFF

d_call: .
clone_size: .
j_call: TRBJ1-6
v_call: TRBV3-1/TRBV3-2
cdr3_nt: TGTGCCAGCAAAACTGGGCGGGCTAATTCACCCCTCCACTTT
cdr3_aa: CASKTGRANSPLHF

d_call: .
clone_size: once
j_call: TRBJ2-7
v_call: TRBV3-1/TRBV3-2
cdr3_nt: TGTGCCAGCAGCCAGGTCACGGGGGAGCAGTACTTC
cdr3_aa: CASSQVTGEQYF

d_call: TRBD2
clone_size: .
j_call: TRBJ2-1
v_call: TRBV15
cdr3_nt: TGTGCCACCAGCAGAGATGGGACTACGCGTGAGCAGTTCTTC
cdr3_aa: CATSRDGTTREQFF

d_call: .
clone_size: once
j_call: TRBJ1-4
v_call: TRBV6-6
cdr3_nt: TGTGCCAGCAGTTACGAAATCAGGGGAAAACTGTTTTTT
cdr3_aa: CASSYEIRGKLFF

d_call: TRBD2
clone_size: .
j_call: TRBJ2-1
v_call: TRBV7-8
cdr3_nt: TGTGCCAGCAGCTCAGTCGGGGCTTCGATAGCGGGAGAATACTACAATGAGCAGTTCTTC
cdr3_aa: CASSSVGASIAGEYYNEQFF

d_call: TRBD1
clone_size: .
j_call: TRBJ1-1
v_call: TRBV28
cdr3_nt: TGTGCCAGCAGTCCCCCAGGGGGCCCTGAAGCTTTCTTT
cdr3_aa: CASSPPGGPEAFF

d_call: .
clone_size: .
j_call: TRBJ1-4
v_call: TRBV2
cdr3_nt: TGTGCCAGCAGTACAGGGACAACTAATGAAAAACTGTTTTTT
cdr3_aa: CASSTGTTNEKLFF

d_call: .
clone_size: .
j_call: TRBJ1-4
v_call: TRBV2
cdr3_nt: TGTGCCAGCAGGATCAGGGGAAAACTGTTTTTT
cdr3_aa: CASRIRGKLFF

d_call: .
clone_size: .
j_call: TRBJ2-2
v_call: TRBV7-8
cdr3_nt: TGTGCCAGCAGCTCCTTGTGGAGGAACACCGGGGAGCTGTTTTTT
cdr3_aa: CASSSLWRNTGELFF

d_call: TRBD1
clone_size: .
j_call: TRBJ1-1
v_call: TRBV4-1
cdr3_nt: TGCGCCAGCAGCCAAGGGGCGGACAGGGTAATATCTGAAGCTTTCTTT
cdr3_aa: CASSQGADRVISEAFF

d_call: TRBD1
clone_size: .
j_call: TRBJ2-7
v_call: TRBV29-1
cdr3_nt: TGCAGCGTTGTGGGACAGGGCCGTTACGAGCAGTACTTC
cdr3_aa: CSVVGQGRYEQYF

d_call: TRBD2
clone_size: .
j_call: TRBJ2-3
v_call: TRBV7-2
cdr3_nt: TGTGCCAGCAGCTTAGGGCTAGCGGGATTATTAGATACGCAGTATTTT
cdr3_aa: CASSLGLAGLLDTQYF

d_call: .
clone_size: many
j_call: TRBJ2-2
v_call: TRBV3-1/TRBV3-2
cdr3_nt: TGTGCCAGCAGCCAGGGAGGTGGGCTGTTTTTT
cdr3_aa: CASSQGGGLFF

d_call: .
clone_size: few
j_call: TRBJ2-5
v_call: TRBV28
cdr3_nt: TGTGCCAGCAGTCCCCACCAGGGTCGGCAAGAGACCCAGTACTTC
cdr3_aa: CASSPHQGRQETQYF

d_call: TRBD2
clone_size: .
j_call: TRBJ2-3
v_call: TRBV5-6
cdr3_nt: TGTGCCAGCAGCTTGGCGGGCGGGACTATCACAGATACGCAGTATTTT
cdr3_aa: CASSLAGGTITDTQYF

d_call: TRBD1
clone_size: .
j_call: TRBJ2-2
v_call: TRBV28
cdr3_nt: TGTGCCAGCAGTTCTCTTCTTTATACCCGACAGGGGGGAGTCGGGGAGCTGTTTTTT
cdr3_aa: CASSSLLYTRQGGVGELFF

d_call: .
clone_size: .
j_call: TRBJ1-6
v_call: TRBV30
cdr3_nt: TGTGCCTGGAGCGGAGGAGGGGCCTCGAATTCACCCCTCCACTTT
cdr3_aa: CAWSGGGASNSPLHF

d_call: .
clone_size: .
j_call: TRBJ2-7
v_call: TRBV28
cdr3_nt: TGTGCCACCGACGAGAGCGGGTCCGGCTACGAGCAGTACTTC
cdr3_aa: CATDESGSGYEQYF

d_call: TRBD1
clone_size: .
j_call: TRBJ1-4
v_call: TRBV15
cdr3_nt: TGTGCCACCAGCAGAGATCTCGGACAGGGGGAAAAACTGTTTTTT
cdr3_aa: CATSRDLGQGEKLFF

d_call: TRBD2
clone_size: .
j_call: TRBJ2-7
v_call: TRBV11-2
cdr3_nt: TGTGCCAGCAGTTTTGAAGCGGGAGGACACGGGGAGCAGTACTTC
cdr3_aa: CASSFEAGGHGEQYF

d_call: .
clone_size: few
j_call: TRBJ1-1
v_call: TRBV19
cdr3_nt: TGTGCCAGTAGAGGGGGTGGGGTATTCAACACTGAAGCTTTCTTT
cdr3_aa: CASRGGGVFNTEAFF

d_call: TRBD1
clone_size: .
j_call: TRBJ2-7
v_call: TRBV11-3
cdr3_nt: TGTGCCAGCAGCCAGACTGACAGGGAAACCTACGAGCAGTACTTC
cdr3_aa: CASSQTDRETYEQYF

d_call: .
clone_size: .
j_call: TRBJ2-7
v_call: TRBV10-3
cdr3_nt: TGTGCCATCAGTCAAGAGGAGGGGCCCTACGAGCAGTACTTC
cdr3_aa: CAISQEEGPYEQYF

d_call: .
clone_size: few
j_call: TRBJ1-5
v_call: TRBV2
cdr3_nt: TGTGCCAGCAGTGAAAGGGGAACCTCGTACCAGCCCCAGCATTTT
cdr3_aa: CASSERGTSYQPQHF

d_call: TRBD2
clone_size: .
j_call: TRBJ2-1
v_call: TRBV5-1
cdr3_nt: TGCGCCAGCAGACCCGGGACTAGGGGATCGAATGAGCAGTTCTTC
cdr3_aa: CASRPGTRGSNEQFF

d_call: .
clone_size: .
j_call: TRBJ1-1
v_call: TRBV2
cdr3_nt: TGTGCCAGCAGTGGAGCAGGGGTGGACACTGAAGCTTTCTTT
cdr3_aa: CASSGAGVDTEAFF

d_call: .
clone_size: .
j_call: TRBJ1-3
v_call: TRBV3-1/TRBV3-2
cdr3_nt: TGTGCCAGCAGTTCACAGGAGTCTGGAAACACCATATATTTT
cdr3_aa: CASSSQESGNTIYF

d_call: .
clone_size: .
j_call: TRBJ1-5
v_call: TRBV20-1
cdr3_nt: TGCAGTGCTAGTGACAGTCATAGCAATCAGCCCCAGCATTTT
cdr3_aa: CSASDSHSNQPQHF

d_call: TRBD1
clone_size: .
j_call: TRBJ2-7
v_call: TRBV6-5
cdr3_nt: TGTGCCAGCAGTCCTGGACAGGGAGGCTACGAGCAGTACTTC
cdr3_aa: CASSPGQGGYEQYF

d_call: TRBD2
clone_size: .
j_call: TRBJ2-3
v_call: TRBV11-2
cdr3_nt: TGTGCCAGCAGCTTATTAACTAGCGGGAGTCCCACAGATACGCAGTATTTT
cdr3_aa: CASSLLTSGSPTDTQYF

d_call: .
clone_size: .
j_call: TRBJ2-3
v_call: TRBV6-5
cdr3_nt: TGTGCCAGCTATATAGCGGCAGATACGCAGTATTTT
cdr3_aa: CASYIAADTQYF

d_call: .
clone_size: .
j_call: TRBJ2-7
v_call: TRBV19
cdr3_nt: TGTGCCAGTAGTATTACGTCGTGGGAGTTACCCTACGAGCAGTACTTC
cdr3_aa: CASSITSWELPYEQYF

d_call: TRBD2
clone_size: .
j_call: TRBJ2-2
v_call: TRBV4-1
cdr3_nt: TGCGCCAGCAATCAGCGGGAGTTGGCCGGGGAGCTGTTTTTT
cdr3_aa: CASNQRELAGELFF

d_call: .
clone_size: few
j_call: TRBJ1-3
v_call: TRBV28
cdr3_nt: TGTGCCAGCAGTTTGGACTCGTTTGGAAACACCATATATTTT
cdr3_aa: CASSLDSFGNTIYF

d_call: .
clone_size: few
j_call: TRBJ2-7
v_call: TRBV4-1
cdr3_nt: TGCGCCAGCAGCCAAGCTGAGATTAGCTCCTACGAGCAGTACTTC
cdr3_aa: CASSQAEISSYEQYF

d_call: TRBD2
clone_size: .
j_call: TRBJ2-7
v_call: TRBV7-8
cdr3_nt: TGTGCCAGCAGCCCTTCACGGGGGAGGGCCTACGCCTACGAGCAGTACTTC
cdr3_aa: CASSPSRGRAYAYEQYF